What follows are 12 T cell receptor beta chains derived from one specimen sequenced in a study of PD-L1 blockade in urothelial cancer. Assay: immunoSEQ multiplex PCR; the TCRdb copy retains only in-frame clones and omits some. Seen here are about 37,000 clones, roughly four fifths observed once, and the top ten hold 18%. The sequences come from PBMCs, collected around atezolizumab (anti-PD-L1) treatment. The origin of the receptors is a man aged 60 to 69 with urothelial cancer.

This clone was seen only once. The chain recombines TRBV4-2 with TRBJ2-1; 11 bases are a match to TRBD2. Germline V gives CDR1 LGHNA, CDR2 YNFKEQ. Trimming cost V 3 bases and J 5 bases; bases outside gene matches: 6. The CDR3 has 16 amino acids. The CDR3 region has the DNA TGTGCCAGCAGCCAGATAGCGGGGGGGACACACAATGAGCAGTTCTTC. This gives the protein CASSQIAGGTHNEQFF.

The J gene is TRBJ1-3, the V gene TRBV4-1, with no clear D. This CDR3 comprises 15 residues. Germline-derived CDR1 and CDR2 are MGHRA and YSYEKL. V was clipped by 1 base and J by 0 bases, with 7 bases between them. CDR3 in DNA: TGCGCCAGCAGCCAAGCCGGGAACTCTGGAAACACCATATATTTT. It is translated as CASSQAGNSGNTIYF.

The CDR3 sequence is CASSWGGGSYEQYF. CDR3 nucleotide sequence: TGTGCCAGTAGTTGGGGGGGCGGCTCCTACGAGCAGTACTTC. The chain employs TRBV19 and TRBJ2-7, with a possible D match to TRBD2 (7 bases). The germline gives CDR1 LNHDA, CDR2 SQIVND (reference sequence). CDR3 length: 14 residues. V dropped 5 bases and J dropped 0 bases, with 11 bases sitting between them.

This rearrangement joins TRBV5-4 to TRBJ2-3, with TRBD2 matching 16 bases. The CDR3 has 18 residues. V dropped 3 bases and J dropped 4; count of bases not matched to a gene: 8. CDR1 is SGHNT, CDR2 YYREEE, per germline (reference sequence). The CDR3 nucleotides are TGTGCCAGCAGCTCGTGGGGGACTAGCGGGGGGGCAGCAGATACGCAGTATTTT. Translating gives CASSSWGTSGGAADTQYF.

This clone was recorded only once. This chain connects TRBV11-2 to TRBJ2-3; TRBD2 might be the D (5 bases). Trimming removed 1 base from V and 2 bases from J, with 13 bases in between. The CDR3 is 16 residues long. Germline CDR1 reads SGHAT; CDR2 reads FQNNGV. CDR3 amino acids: CASSLGETTYTDTQYF. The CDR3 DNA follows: TGTGCCAGCAGCTTAGGCGAGACTACCTACACAGATACGCAGTATTTT.

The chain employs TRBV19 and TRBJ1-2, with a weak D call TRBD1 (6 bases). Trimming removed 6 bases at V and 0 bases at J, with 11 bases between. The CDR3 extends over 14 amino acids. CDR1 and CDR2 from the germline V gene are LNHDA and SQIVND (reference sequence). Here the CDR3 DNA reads TGTGCCAGTAGGTTGACAGGACCTAACTATGGCTACACCTTC. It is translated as CASRLTGPNYGYTF.

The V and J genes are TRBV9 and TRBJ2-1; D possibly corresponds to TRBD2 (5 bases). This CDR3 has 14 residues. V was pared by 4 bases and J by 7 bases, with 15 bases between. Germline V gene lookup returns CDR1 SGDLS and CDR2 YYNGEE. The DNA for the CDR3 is TGTGCCAGCAGCTTCCTGACGGGGAGTAATGAGCAGTTCTTC. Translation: CASSFLTGSNEQFF.

The CDR3, as DNA: TGTGCCAGCAGTTTAGGTCAGGGCCGAACAATTAATAATTCACCCCTCCACTTT. It is translated as CASSLGQGRTINNSPLHF. The chain joins TRBV28 to TRBJ1-6, with D possibly matching TRBD1 (5 bases). CDR1 is MDHEN, CDR2 SYDVKM, per germline. The CDR3 consists of 18 residues. Deletions cut 2 bases from V and 5 bases from J, with 19 bases between.

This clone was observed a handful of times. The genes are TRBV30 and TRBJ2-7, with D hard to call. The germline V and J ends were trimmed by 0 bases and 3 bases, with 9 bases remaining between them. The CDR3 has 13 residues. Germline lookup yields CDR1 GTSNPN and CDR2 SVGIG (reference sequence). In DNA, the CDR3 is TGTGCCTGGAGTGTATCACTTTACTACGAGCAGTACTTC. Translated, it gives CAWSVSLYYEQYF. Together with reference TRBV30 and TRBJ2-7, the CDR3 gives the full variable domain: SQTIHQWPATLVQPVGSPLSLECTVEGTSNPNLYWYRQAAGRGLQLLFYSVGIGQISSEVPQNLSASRPQDRQFILSSKKLLLSDSGFYLCAWSVSLYYEQYFGPGTRLTVT.

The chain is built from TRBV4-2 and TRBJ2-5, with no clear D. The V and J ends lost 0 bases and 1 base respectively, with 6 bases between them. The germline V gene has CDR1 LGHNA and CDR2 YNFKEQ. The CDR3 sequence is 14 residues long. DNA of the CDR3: TGTGCCAGCAGCCAAGATGAGGTCCAAGAGACCCAGTACTTC. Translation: CASSQDEVQETQYF.

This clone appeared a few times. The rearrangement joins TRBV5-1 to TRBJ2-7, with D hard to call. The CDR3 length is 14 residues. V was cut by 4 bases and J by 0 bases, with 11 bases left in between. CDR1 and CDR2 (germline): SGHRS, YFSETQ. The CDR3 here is CASSVNIHSYEQYF. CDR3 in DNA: TGCGCCAGCAGCGTAAACATACACTCCTACGAGCAGTACTTC.

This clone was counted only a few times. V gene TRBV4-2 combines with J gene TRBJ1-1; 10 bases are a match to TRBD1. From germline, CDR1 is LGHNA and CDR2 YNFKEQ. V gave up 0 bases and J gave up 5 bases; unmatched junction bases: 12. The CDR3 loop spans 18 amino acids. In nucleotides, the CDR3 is TGTGCCAGCAGCCAAGATCTTTGGACAGGGGGTGACGGGACTGAAGCTTTCTTT. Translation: CASSQDLWTGGDGTEAFF.